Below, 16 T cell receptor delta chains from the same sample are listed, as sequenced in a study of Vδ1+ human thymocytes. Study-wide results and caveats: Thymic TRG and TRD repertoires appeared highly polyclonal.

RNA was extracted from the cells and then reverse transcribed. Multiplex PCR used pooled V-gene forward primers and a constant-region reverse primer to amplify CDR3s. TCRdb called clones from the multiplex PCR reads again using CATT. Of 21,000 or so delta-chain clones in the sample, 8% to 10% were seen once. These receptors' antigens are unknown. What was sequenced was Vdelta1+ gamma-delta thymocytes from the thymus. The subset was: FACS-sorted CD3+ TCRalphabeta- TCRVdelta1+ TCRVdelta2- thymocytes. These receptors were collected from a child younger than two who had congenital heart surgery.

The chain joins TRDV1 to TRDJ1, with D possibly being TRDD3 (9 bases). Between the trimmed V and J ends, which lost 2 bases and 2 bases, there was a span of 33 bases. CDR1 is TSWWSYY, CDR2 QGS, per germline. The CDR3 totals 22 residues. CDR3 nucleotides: TGTGCTCTTGGGGAAGTCGGGAGCCTTCCTATCGTACTGGGGGACACGACCGATAAACTCATCTTT. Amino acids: CALGEVGSLPIVLGDTTDKLIF.

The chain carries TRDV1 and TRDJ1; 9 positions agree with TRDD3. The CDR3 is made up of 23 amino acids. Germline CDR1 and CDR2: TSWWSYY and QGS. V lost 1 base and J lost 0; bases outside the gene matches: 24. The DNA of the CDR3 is TGTGCTCTTGGGGAACCAGACTTTTCCGACGCCATACTGGGGGACCAGTACACCGATAAACTCATCTTT. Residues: CALGEPDFSDAILGDQYTDKLIF.

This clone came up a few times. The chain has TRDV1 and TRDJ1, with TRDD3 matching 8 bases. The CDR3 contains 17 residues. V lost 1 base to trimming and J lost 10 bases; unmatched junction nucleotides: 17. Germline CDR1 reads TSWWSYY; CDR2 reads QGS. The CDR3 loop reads CALGEPILLWGIKGLIF. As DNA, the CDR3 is TGTGCTCTTGGGGAACCTATCCTACTATGGGGGATTAAGGGACTCATCTTT.

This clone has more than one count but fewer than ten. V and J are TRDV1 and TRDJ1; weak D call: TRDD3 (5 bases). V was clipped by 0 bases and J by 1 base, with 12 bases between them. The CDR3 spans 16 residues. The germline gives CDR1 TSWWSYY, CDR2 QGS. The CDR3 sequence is CALGELPGGGTDKLIF. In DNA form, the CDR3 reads TGTGCTCTTGGGGAACTTCCCGGGGGGGGCACCGATAAACTCATCTTT.

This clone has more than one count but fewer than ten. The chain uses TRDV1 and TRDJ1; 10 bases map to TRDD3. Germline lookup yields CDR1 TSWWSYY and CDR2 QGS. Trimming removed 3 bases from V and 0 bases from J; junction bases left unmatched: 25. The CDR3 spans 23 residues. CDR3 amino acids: CALGDPQILRGNWGILYTDKLIF. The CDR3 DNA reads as TGTGCTCTTGGGGATCCCCAAATACTACGGGGGAACTGGGGGATCCTGTACACCGATAAACTCATCTTT.

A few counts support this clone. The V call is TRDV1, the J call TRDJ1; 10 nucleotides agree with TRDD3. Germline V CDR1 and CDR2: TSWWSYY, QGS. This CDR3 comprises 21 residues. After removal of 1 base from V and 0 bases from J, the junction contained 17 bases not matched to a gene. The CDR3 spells CALGEQCGDWGIRDYTDKLIF. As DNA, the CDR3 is TGTGCTCTTGGGGAACAGTGCGGGGACTGGGGGATCCGAGACTACACCGATAAACTCATCTTT.

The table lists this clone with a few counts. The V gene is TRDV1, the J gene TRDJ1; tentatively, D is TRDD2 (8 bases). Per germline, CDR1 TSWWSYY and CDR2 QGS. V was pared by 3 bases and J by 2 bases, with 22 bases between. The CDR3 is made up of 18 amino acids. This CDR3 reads CALGDRSSYGGDTDKLIF. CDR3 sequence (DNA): TGTGCTCTTGGGGACCGATCTTCCTACGGGGGGGATACCGATAAACTCATCTTT.

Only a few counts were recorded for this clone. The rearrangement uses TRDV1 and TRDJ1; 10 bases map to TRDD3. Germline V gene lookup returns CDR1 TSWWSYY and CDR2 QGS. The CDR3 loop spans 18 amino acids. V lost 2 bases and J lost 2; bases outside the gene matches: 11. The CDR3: CALGESRDLLGDTDKLIF. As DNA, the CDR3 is TGTGCTCTTGGGGAATCCCGCGACCTACTGGGGGATACCGATAAACTCATCTTT.

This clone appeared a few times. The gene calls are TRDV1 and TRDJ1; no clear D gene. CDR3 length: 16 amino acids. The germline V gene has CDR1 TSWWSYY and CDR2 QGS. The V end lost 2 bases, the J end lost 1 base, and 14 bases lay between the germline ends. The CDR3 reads CALGEIKQLLTDKLIF. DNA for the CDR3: TGTGCTCTTGGGGAAATCAAGCAGCTACTCACCGATAAACTCATCTTT.

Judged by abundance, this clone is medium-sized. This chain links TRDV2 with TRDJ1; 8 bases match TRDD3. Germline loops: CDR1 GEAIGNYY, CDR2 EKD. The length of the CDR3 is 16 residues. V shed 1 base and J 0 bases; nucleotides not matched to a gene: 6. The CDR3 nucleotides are TGTGCCTGTGACACGACTGGGGGCCCCTACACCGATAAACTCATCTTT. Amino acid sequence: CACDTTGGPYTDKLIF.

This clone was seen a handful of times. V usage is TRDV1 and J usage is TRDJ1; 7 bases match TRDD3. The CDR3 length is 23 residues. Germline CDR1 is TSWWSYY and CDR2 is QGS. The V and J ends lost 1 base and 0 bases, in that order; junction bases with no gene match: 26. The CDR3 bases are TGTGCTCTTGGGGAACCCTGGTTTTGGGAGCGCTACAGCTGGGGGGTTTACACCGATAAACTCATCTTT. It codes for CALGEPWFWERYSWGVYTDKLIF.

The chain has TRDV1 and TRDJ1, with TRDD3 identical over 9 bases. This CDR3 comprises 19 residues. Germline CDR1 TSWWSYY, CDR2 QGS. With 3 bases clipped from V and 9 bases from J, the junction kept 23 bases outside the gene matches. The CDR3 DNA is TGTGCTCTTGGGGAGTCATTCCTGATTAGGGGGATACTTGAATCGGAACTCATCTTT. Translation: CALGESFLIRGILESELIF.

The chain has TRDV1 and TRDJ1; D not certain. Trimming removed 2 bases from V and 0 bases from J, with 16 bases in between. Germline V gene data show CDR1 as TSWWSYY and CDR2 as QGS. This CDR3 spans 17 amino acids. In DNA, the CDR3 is TGTGCTCTTGGGGAATGCTGGCCCACCCTGTACACCGATAAACTCATCTTT. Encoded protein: CALGECWPTLYTDKLIF.

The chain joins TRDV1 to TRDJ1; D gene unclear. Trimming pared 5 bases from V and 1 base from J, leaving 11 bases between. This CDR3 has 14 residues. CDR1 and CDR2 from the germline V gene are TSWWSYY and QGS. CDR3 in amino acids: CALGTLLGTDKLIF. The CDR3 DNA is TGTGCTCTTGGGACCCTATTGGGCACCGATAAACTCATCTTT.

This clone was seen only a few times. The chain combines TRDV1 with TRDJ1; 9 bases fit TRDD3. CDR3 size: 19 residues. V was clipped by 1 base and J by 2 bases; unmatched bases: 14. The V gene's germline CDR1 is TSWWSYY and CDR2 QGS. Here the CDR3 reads CALGERIGGYRRRTDKLIF. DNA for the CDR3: TGTGCTCTTGGGGAACGGATAGGGGGATACAGGCGGAGGACCGATAAACTCATCTTT.

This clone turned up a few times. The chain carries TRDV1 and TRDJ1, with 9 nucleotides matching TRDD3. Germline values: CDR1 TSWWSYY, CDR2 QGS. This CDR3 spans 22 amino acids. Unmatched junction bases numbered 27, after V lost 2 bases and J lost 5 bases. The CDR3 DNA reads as TGTGCTCTTGGGGAAAAGGCCTACGTTGTACTGGGGGACCCCCAGGTCCCTGATAAACTCATCTTT. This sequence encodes CALGEKAYVVLGDPQVPDKLIF.